Listed here are 26 T cell receptor beta chains from one sample, sequenced in a study of TIL therapy for anti-PD-1-resistant metastatic lung cancer. Noted time point: pre-treatment sample, taken before nivolumab and TIL therapy. Sequencing used immunoSEQ v3. Sequencing was performed with immunoSEQ multiplex PCR; in TCRdb, only in-frame clones are kept and a portion is missing. The table lists 57,000 or so clones, more than 75% of them singletons. The specimen comprised blood, sampled at baseline. The receptors were sampled from a person between 25 and 79 years old with non-small cell lung cancer.

This rearrangement joins TRBV5-8 to TRBJ2-7, with 9 bases matching TRBD1. CDR3 length equals 16 residues. J lost 5 bases, V lost 4 bases, and 13 bases had no gene match. CDR1 is SGHTS and CDR2 is YDEGEE in the germline V gene. The CDR3 spells CASSRGPGQGIDEQYF. Here the CDR3 DNA reads TGTGCCAGCAGCAGGGGCCCGGGACAGGGCATCGACGAGCAGTACTTC.

This clone was seen a single time. The chain joins TRBV5-5 to TRBJ2-6; D is unresolved. In germline, CDR1 is SGHKS, CDR2 YYEKEE (reference sequence). This CDR3 contains 16 residues. V dropped 4 bases and J dropped 0 bases, with 11 bases sitting between them. CDR3 protein: CASSARGISGANVLTF. CDR3 bases: TGTGCCAGCAGCGCCCGCGGAATCTCTGGGGCCAACGTCCTGACTTTC.

The chain uses TRBV4-1 and TRBJ2-5, with 7 bases that match TRBD1. J gave up 3 bases and V 1 base, and 2 bases lay outside the gene matches. Germline values: CDR1 MGHRA, CDR2 YSYEKL. CDR3 size: 14 residues. The DNA of the CDR3 is TGCGCCAGCAGCCAAGCCGGGACAGAAGAGACCCAGTACTTC. As protein: CASSQAGTEETQYF.

The J gene is TRBJ1-3, the V gene TRBV4-1; D not resolved. V was pared by 1 base and J by 4 bases, with 14 bases between. The CDR3 totals 16 residues. CDR1 and CDR2 from the germline V gene are MGHRA and YSYEKL. Written as DNA, the CDR3 is TGCGCCAGCAGCCAAGGGGTAGGGCTTCAAGGAAACACCATATATTTT. This encodes CASSQGVGLQGNTIYF.

This clone was counted once. The chain combines TRBV12-3 or TRBV12-4 with TRBJ2-7; 7 bases line up with TRBD2. V trimming: 1 base; J trimming: 13 bases; junction bases outside the gene matches: 7. This CDR3 spans 12 amino acids. The CDR3, as DNA: TGTGCCAGCAGTTTAGGGGGGGGGACCGCCTACTTC. Translated, it gives CASSLGGGTAYF.

This chain uses TRBV7-3 with TRBJ2-3; 9 bases line up with TRBD2. V was pared by 4 bases and J by 4 bases, with 6 bases of the junction left unmatched. This CDR3 is 15 amino acids long. Per germline, CDR1 SGHTA and CDR2 FQGTGA. CDR3 loop: CASSYAGGPSDTQYF. The CDR3 DNA is TGTGCCAGCAGCTACGCGGGGGGGCCCTCAGATACGCAGTATTTT.

The chain recombines TRBV30 with TRBJ1-1; 11 bases are a match to TRBD1. The CDR3 runs to 16 residues. Per germline, CDR1 GTSNPN and CDR2 SVGIG (reference sequence). J lost 10 bases, V lost 4 bases, and 17 bases had no gene match. Written as DNA, the CDR3 is TGTGCCTGGATTCTCACCCACCGGGACAGGGGGGCACGAGCTTTCTTT. This encodes CAWILTHRDRGARAFF.

The chain carries TRBV9 and TRBJ1-5; D remains unclear. The germline V gene encodes CDR1 SGDLS and CDR2 YYNGEE. This CDR3 has 14 amino acids. Trimming shortened V by 0 bases and J by 3 bases, and 7 bases separated the two germline ends. CDR3 protein: CASSVDGLNQPQHF. The DNA of the CDR3 is TGTGCCAGCAGCGTAGACGGACTCAATCAGCCCCAGCATTTT.

To note about this clone: An end of the junction differs from the germline gene, which may be a read error. This rearrangement joins TRBV27 to TRBJ2-3, with no clear D. The CDR3 loop spans 9 amino acids. Germline CDR1 and CDR2: MNHEY and SMNVEV (reference sequence). CDR3 loop: CASTDTQYF. The CDR3 region has the DNA TGTGCCAGCACGGATACGCAGTATTTT.

This clone came up once. The chain has TRBV10-1 and TRBJ2-3, with D possibly being TRBD2 (5 bases). The V end was cut by 6 bases, the J end by 4 bases, with 8 bases between. The CDR3 totals 12 residues. Germline-derived CDR1 and CDR2 are WNHNN and SYGVQD (reference sequence). CDR3 amino acids: CASSSGADTQYF. CDR3 sequence (DNA): TGCGCCAGCAGCTCCGGGGCAGATACGCAGTATTTT.

The chain uses TRBV11-2 and TRBJ2-7, with D unresolved. Trimming took 1 base from V and 2 from J, leaving 9 bases between them. Germline lookup yields CDR1 SGHAT and CDR2 FQNNGV. The CDR3 contains 14 residues. The DNA of the CDR3 is TGTGCCAGCAGCTTAGCGCCAGGTACCTACGAGCAGTACTTC. Amino acid sequence: CASSLAPGTYEQYF.

The gene calls are TRBV6-6 and TRBJ1-2; the match to TRBD1 covers 8 bases. The trim removed 2 bases at V and 6 bases at J, leaving 8 bases unmatched. Per germline, CDR1 MNHNY and CDR2 SVGAGI (reference sequence). The CDR3 length is 15 residues. CDR3 in amino acids: CASSYAGGTGDGYTF. The CDR3 DNA follows: TGTGCCAGCAGTTACGCGGGAGGGACAGGCGATGGCTACACCTTC.

The chain has TRBV7-8 and TRBJ1-2, with TRBD1 matching 7 bases. The CDR3 length is 15 residues. The V gene end was trimmed by 2 bases and the J gene end by 5 bases; junction bases not matched to a gene: 8. From germline, CDR1 is SGHVS and CDR2 FQNEAQ. CDR3 nucleotides: TGTGCCAGCAGCTTAACTCGACAGGGACTGTATGGCTACACCTTC. Protein: CASSLTRQGLYGYTF.

The chain combines TRBV28 with TRBJ2-2; 7 nucleotides match TRBD1. The V gene end was trimmed by 6 bases and the J gene end by 0 bases; junction bases not matched to a gene: 7. The V gene's germline CDR1 is MDHEN and CDR2 SYDVKM. The CDR3 is 16 amino acids. This chain's CDR3 is CASRETGTANTGELFF. The CDR3 bases are TGTGCCAGCAGGGAGACCGGGACAGCGAACACCGGGGAGCTGTTTTTT.

CDR3 sequence: CASGLVSTDAYEQYF. The CDR3 nucleotides read TGTGCTAGTGGTTTGGTAAGCACAGACGCCTACGAGCAGTACTTC. The rearrangement links TRBV12-5 to TRBJ2-7; D gene uncertain. Trimming took off 0 bases at V and 2 bases at J, with 11 bases between the two ends. This CDR3 region has 15 residues. Germline loops: CDR1 LGHNT, CDR2 FRNRAP.

CDR3 amino acids: CASSSGRDSGNTIYF. In DNA, the CDR3 is TGTGCCAGCAGCTCAGGGAGGGACTCTGGAAACACCATATATTTT. The chain is built from TRBV7-2 and TRBJ1-3, with a tentative D call TRBD1 (5 bases). Germline V lookup: CDR1 SGHTA, CDR2 FQGNSA. This CDR3 contains 15 residues. V was pared by 4 bases and J by 0 bases, with 10 bases between.

This chain connects TRBV30 to TRBJ1-4, with a possible D match to TRBD1 (5 bases). CDR1 is GTSNPN and CDR2 is SVGIG in the germline V gene (reference sequence). V lost 2 bases, J lost 8 bases, and 12 bases lay in between. CDR3 length: 13 amino acids. The CDR3 region is CAWSLLRGEKLFF. The CDR3 nucleotides read TGTGCCTGGAGTCTCCTAAGGGGCGAAAAACTGTTTTTT.

The J gene is TRBJ1-6, the V gene TRBV4-1, with TRBD1 matching 7 bases. The V gene's germline CDR1 is MGHRA and CDR2 YSYEKL. The ends lost 0 bases at V and 4 bases at J; junction bases unmatched: 12. This CDR3 has 19 residues. The CDR3 coding sequence is TGCGCCAGCAGCCAAGATTCCGTGGCCAGGGGGGAATATAATTCACCCCTCCACTTT. This sequence encodes CASSQDSVARGEYNSPLHF.

The chain is built from TRBV6-5 and TRBJ1-2; TRBD1 agrees at 8 bases. CDR3 length equals 13 residues. With 8 bases clipped from V and 8 bases from J, the junction kept 10 bases outside the gene matches. CDR1 is MNHEY and CDR2 is SVGAGI in the germline V gene. CDR3 bases: TGTGCCAGCGTCTCGGGACAGGCCTCAGGCTACACCTTC. This encodes CASVSGQASGYTF.

The V gene is TRBV9, the J gene TRBJ2-7; weak D call: TRBD2 (6 bases). V lost 0 bases to trimming and J lost 1 base, with 11 bases between them. The length of the CDR3 is 15 residues. CDR1 is SGDLS, CDR2 YYNGEE, per germline. The CDR3 protein is CASSVAARGSYEQYF. The DNA for the CDR3 is TGTGCCAGCAGCGTAGCCGCTCGGGGGTCCTACGAGCAGTACTTC. The variable domain in full, with the rest retrieved from reference TRBV9 and TRBJ2-7, is DSGVTQTPKHLITATGQRVTLRCSPRSGDLSVYWYQQSLDQGLQFLIQYYNGEERAKGNILERFSAQQFPDLHSELNLSSLELGDSALYFCASSVAARGSYEQYFGPGTRLTVT.

This chain joins TRBV19 and TRBJ2-1; 12 bases agree with TRBD2. CDR3 size: 15 residues. CDR1 is LNHDA and CDR2 is SQIVND in the germline V gene (reference sequence). V lost 3 bases and J lost 5; bases outside the gene matches: 2. The CDR3: CASSIGLAGHNEQFF. CDR3 nucleotides: TGTGCCAGTAGTATCGGACTAGCGGGGCACAATGAGCAGTTCTTC.

This chain uses TRBV18 with TRBJ2-3; D ambiguous. CDR1 is KGHSH and CDR2 is LQKENI in the germline V gene. CDR3 length equals 13 residues. The germline V and J ends were trimmed by 0 bases and 5 bases, with 6 bases remaining between them. The DNA for the CDR3 is TGTGCCAGCTCACCACCAGGTGGAGATACGCAGTATTTT. As protein: CASSPPGGDTQYF.

The CDR3: CASTGKRAGPFTEAFF. The DNA for the CDR3 is TGTGCCAGTACGGGTAAAAGGGCAGGGCCGTTCACTGAAGCTTTCTTT. The rearrangement uses TRBV19 and TRBJ1-1; D might be TRBD1 (5 bases). CDR3 length: 16 residues. The V gene lost 7 bases and the J gene lost 4 bases, with 22 bases spanning the gap. The germline gives CDR1 LNHDA, CDR2 SQIVND (reference sequence). Looking up the rest from reference TRBV19 and TRBJ1-1 gives the full variable domain: DGGITQSPKYLFRKEGQNVTLSCEQNLNHDAMYWYRQDPGQGLRLIYYSQIVNDFQKGDIAEGYSVSREKKESFPLTVTSAQKNPTAFYLCASTGKRAGPFTEAFFGQGTRLTVV.

CDR3 sequence (DNA): TGTGCCAGCAGTGGCTTTGGGGAGCAGTTCTTC. As protein: CASSGFGEQFF. This rearrangement joins TRBV25-1 to TRBJ2-1; D is ambiguous. CDR1 is MGHDK, CDR2 SYGVNS, per germline. The V gene lost 4 bases and the J gene lost 10 bases, with 8 bases spanning the gap. The CDR3 extends over 11 amino acids.

V usage is TRBV18 and J usage is TRBJ2-7; D is perhaps TRBD1 (6 bases). V was shortened by 3 bases and J by 3 bases, with 15 bases between the two germline ends. CDR1 and CDR2 from the germline V gene are KGHSH and LQKENI. CDR3 length equals 15 residues. In DNA form, the CDR3 reads TGTGCCAGCTCACCCCAGGGGTACAGGGTCTACGAGCAGTACTTC. This encodes CASSPQGYRVYEQYF.

V and J are TRBV19 and TRBJ2-7; 13 positions agree with TRBD2. V lost 5 bases and J lost 3; bases outside the gene matches: 7. This CDR3 comprises 16 residues. Germline values: CDR1 LNHDA, CDR2 SQIVND (reference sequence). For the CDR3, the DNA is TGTGCCAGTAGTTGGACTAGCGGGGGAGATCACTACGAGCAGTACTTC. Encoded protein: CASSWTSGGDHYEQYF.